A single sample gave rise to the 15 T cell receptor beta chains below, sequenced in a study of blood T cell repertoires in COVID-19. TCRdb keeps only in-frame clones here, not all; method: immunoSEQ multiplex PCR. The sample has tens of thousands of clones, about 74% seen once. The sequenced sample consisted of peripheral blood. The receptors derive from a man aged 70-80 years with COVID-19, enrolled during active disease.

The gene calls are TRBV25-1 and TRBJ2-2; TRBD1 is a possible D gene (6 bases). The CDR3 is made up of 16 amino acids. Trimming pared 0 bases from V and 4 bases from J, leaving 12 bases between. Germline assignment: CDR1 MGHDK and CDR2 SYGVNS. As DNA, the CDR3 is TGTGCCAGCAGTGAATATAACAGGGCGGTCACCGGGGAGCTGTTTTTT. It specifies CASSEYNRAVTGELFF. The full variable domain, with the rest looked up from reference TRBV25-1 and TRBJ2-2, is EADIYQTPRYLVIGTGKKITLECSQTMGHDKMYWYQQDPGMELHLIHYSYGVNSTEKGDLSSESTVSRIRTEHFPLTLESARPSHTSQYLCASSEYNRAVTGELFFGEGSRLTVL.

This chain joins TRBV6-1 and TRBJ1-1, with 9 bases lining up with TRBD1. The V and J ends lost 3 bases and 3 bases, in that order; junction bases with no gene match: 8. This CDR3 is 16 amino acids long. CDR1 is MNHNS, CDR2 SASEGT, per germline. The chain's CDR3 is CASSDGGTGYDTEAFF. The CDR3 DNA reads TGTGCCAGCAGTGACGGTGGGACAGGGTATGACACTGAAGCTTTCTTT.

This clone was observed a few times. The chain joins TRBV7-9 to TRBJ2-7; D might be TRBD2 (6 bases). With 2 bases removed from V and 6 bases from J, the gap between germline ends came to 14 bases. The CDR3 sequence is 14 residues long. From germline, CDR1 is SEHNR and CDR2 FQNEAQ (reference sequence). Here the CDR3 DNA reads TGTGCCAGCAGCTTAACAGCACCCGGGAGCGAGCAGTACTTC. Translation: CASSLTAPGSEQYF.

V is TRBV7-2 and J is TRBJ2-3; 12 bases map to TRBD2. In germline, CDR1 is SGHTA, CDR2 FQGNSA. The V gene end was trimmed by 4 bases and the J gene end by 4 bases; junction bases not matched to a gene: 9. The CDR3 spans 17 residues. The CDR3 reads CASSSDLTSGRADTQYF. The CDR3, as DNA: TGTGCCAGCAGCTCAGACTTGACTAGCGGGAGAGCAGATACGCAGTATTTT.

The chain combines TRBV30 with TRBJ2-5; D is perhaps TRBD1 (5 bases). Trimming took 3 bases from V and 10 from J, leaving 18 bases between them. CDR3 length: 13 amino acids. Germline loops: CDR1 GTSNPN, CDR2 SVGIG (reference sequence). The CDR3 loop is CAWRSGALSHQYF. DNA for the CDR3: TGTGCCTGGAGGTCTGGGGCTCTGAGTCACCAGTACTTC.

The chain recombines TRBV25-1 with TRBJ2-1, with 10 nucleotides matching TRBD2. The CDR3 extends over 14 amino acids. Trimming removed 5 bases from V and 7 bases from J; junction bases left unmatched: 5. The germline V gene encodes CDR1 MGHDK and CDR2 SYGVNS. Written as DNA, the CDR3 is TGTGCCAGCAGTAGAGCGGGAGGGAGTAATGAGCAGTTCTTC. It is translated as CASSRAGGSNEQFF.

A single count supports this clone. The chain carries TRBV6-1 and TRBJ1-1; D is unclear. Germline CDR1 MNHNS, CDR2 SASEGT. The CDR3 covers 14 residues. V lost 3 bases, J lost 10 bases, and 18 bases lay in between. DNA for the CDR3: TGTGCCAGCAGTGAGATTGGAGATTGGGTGGGAGCTTTCTTT. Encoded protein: CASSEIGDWVGAFF.

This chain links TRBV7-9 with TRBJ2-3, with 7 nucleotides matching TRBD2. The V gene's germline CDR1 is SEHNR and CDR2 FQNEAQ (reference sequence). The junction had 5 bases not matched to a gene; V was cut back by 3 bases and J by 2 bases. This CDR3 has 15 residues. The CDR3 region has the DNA TGTGCCAGCAGCTTTCCTAGCGGATACACAGATACGCAGTATTTT. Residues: CASSFPSGYTDTQYF.

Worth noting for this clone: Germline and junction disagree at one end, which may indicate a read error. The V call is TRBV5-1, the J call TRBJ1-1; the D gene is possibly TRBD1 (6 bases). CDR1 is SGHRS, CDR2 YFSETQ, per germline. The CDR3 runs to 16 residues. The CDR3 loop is CASSLAARTDNTEAFF. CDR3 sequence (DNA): TGCGCCAGCAGCTTGGCCGCCCGGACAGATAACACCGAAGCTTTCTTT.

CDR3 in DNA: TGTGCCAGCAGCGAAGGGGGCAGCGGGAGGCTATCCTACGAGCAGTACTTC. Its translation is CASSEGGSGRLSYEQYF. The chain has TRBV7-2 and TRBJ2-7; 9 nucleotides agree with TRBD2. Per germline, CDR1 SGHTA and CDR2 FQGNSA. J lost 1 base, V lost 5 bases, and 12 bases had no gene match. This CDR3 comprises 17 residues.

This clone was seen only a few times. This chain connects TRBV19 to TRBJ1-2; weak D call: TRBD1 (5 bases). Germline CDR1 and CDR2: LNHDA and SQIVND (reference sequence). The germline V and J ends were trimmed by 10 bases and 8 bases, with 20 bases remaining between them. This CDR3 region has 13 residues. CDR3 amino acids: CATKDNMGGGYTF. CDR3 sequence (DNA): TGTGCCACTAAGGACAATATGGGAGGAGGCTACACCTTC.

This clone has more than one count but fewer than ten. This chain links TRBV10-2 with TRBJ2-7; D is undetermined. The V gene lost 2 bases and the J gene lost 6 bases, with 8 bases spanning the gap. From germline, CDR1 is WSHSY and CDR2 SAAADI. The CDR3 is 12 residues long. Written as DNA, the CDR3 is TGCGCCAGCAGTGAGATGAGGCGCGAGCAGTACTTC. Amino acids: CASSEMRREQYF.

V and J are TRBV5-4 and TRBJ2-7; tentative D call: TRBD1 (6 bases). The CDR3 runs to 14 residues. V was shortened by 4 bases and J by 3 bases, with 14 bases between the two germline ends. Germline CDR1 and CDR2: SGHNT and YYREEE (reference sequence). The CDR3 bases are TGTGCCAGCAGCCCGGACAGCCAACTCTACGAGCAGTACTTC. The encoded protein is CASSPDSQLYEQYF.

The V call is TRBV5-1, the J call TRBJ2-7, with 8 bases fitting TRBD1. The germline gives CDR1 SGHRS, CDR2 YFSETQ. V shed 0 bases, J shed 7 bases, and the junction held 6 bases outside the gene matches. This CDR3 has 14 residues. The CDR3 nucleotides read TGCGCCAGCAGCTTGGGGGACAGGACGGGTGAGCAGTACTTC. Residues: CASSLGDRTGEQYF.

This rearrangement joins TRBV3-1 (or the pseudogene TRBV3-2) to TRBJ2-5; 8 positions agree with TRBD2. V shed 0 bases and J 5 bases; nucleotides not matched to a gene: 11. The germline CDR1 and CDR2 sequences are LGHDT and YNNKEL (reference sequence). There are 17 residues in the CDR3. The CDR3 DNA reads TGTGCCAGCAGCCAAGATTGGAGCGGGAGTGGATTTGAGACCCAGTACTTC. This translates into CASSQDWSGSGFETQYF.